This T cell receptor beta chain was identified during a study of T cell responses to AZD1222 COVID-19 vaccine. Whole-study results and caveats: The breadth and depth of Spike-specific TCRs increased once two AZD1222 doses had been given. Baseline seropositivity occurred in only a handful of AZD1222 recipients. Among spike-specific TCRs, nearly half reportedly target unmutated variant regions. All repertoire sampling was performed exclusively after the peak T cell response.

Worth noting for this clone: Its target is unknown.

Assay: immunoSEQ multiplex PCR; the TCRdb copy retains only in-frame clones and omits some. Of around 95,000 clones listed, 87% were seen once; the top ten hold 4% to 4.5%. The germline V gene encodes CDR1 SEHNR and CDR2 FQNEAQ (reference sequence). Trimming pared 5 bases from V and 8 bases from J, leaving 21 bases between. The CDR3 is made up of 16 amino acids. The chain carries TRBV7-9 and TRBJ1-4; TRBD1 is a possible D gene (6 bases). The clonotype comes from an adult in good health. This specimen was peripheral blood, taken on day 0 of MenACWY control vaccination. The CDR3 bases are TGTGCCAGCAGCCGCAGGGGTGGCACCAACTCGGAAAAACTGTTTTTT. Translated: CASSRRGGTNSEKLFF.